A selection of T cell receptor beta chains follows, all from one sample in a study of TIL therapy for anti-PD-1-resistant metastatic lung cancer. Clones were read by immunoSEQ multiplex PCR, and TCRdb kept only the in-frame ones, dropping some. The sample consists of about 50,000 clones, less than 75% of them appearing once. The specimen was tumor tissue, collected at baseline. These TCRs come from a person aged 25-85 years with non-small cell lung cancer. The CDR3 runs from the conserved cysteine through the conserved F or W. D genes are given only for firm matches. Rows may omit the clone size; those that give it use once, few, many or a size class.

D: NA
length: 15
size: NA
V: TRBV9
J: TRBJ2-3
DNA: TGTGCCAGCAGCGTAGGCGCGTTTGGGCCAGATACGCAGTATTTT
CDR3: CASSVGAFGPDTQYF

D: NA
length: 11
size: NA
V: TRBV30
J: TRBJ2-3
DNA: TGTGCCTGGAGTCGGGGGGATACGCAGTATTTT
CDR3: CAWSRGDTQYF

D: TRBD1
length: 13
size: NA
V: TRBV6-5
J: TRBJ1-2
DNA: TGTGCCAGCAGCCCAACCTTACAGGGGACTCTGTGCTTC
CDR3: CASSPTLQGTLCF

D: NA
length: 15
size: NA
V: TRBV27
J: TRBJ1-5
DNA: TGTGCCAGCAGTTTATTAGGGAATAGCAATCAGCCCCAGCATTTT
CDR3: CASSLLGNSNQPQHF

D: TRBD1
length: 15
size: NA
V: TRBV6-6
J: TRBJ2-2
DNA: TGTGCCAGCAGTCGACAGGGTACGAACACCGGGGAGCTGTTTTTT
CDR3: CASSRQGTNTGELFF

D: NA
length: 13
size: NA
V: TRBV7-8
J: TRBJ2-1
DNA: TGTGCCAGCAGCCGGGACTCCAGTGTGGAGCAGTTCTTC
CDR3: CASSRDSSVEQFF

D: NA
length: 12
size: NA
V: TRBV29-1
J: TRBJ2-7
DNA: TGCAGCGCTGGGGGGGGGCAGAAGGAGCAGTACTTC
CDR3: CSAGGGQKEQYF

D: NA
length: 13
size: NA
V: TRBV19
J: TRBJ2-5
DNA: TGTGCCACCTCGCTAGAGAACCAAGAGACCCAGTACTTC
CDR3: CATSLENQETQYF

D: NA
length: 15
size: few
V: TRBV19
J: TRBJ1-5
DNA: TGTGCCAGTAAAAAGGCGGGAAATAGCAATCAGCCCCAGCATTTT
CDR3: CASKKAGNSNQPQHF

D: TRBD2
length: 17
size: NA
V: TRBV4-3
J: TRBJ2-2
DNA: TGCGCCAGCAGCCAAGATCGGGGGGAGGGGCTTTCCGGGGAGCTGTTTTTT
CDR3: CASSQDRGEGLSGELFF

D: TRBD1
length: 13
size: NA
V: TRBV6-6
J: TRBJ1-1
DNA: TGTGCCAGCAGTCCGACAGGGGACACTGAAGCTTTCTTT
CDR3: CASSPTGDTEAFF

D: NA
length: 14
size: NA
V: TRBV13
J: TRBJ1-6
DNA: TGTGCCAGCAGCTTACGGCACAGGAATTCACCCCTCCACTTT
CDR3: CASSLRHRNSPLHF

D: TRBD1
length: 14
size: NA
V: TRBV7-3
J: TRBJ2-1
DNA: TGTGCCAGCAGCTTAGGACAGGGAAGCCATGAGCAGTTCTTC
CDR3: CASSLGQGSHEQFF

D: NA
length: 15
size: NA
V: TRBV4-1
J: TRBJ1-1
DNA: TGCGCCAGCAGCCAAGGGGGACAAATGAACACTGAAGCTTTCTTT
CDR3: CASSQGGQMNTEAFF

D: TRBD1
length: 15
size: NA
V: TRBV5-1
J: TRBJ2-1
DNA: TGCGCCAGCAGCTTGGAGGGCAGGGGGCTAGGGGAGCAGTTCTTC
CDR3: CASSLEGRGLGEQFF

D: NA
length: 16
size: NA
V: TRBV1
J: TRBJ1-5
DNA: TGCACCAGCAGCCCCCCGGACAGGGGGAGCAATCAGCCCCAGCATTTT
CDR3: CTSSPPDRGSNQPQHF

D: NA
length: 15
size: NA
V: TRBV9
J: TRBJ2-2
DNA: TGTGCCAGCAGCGCCGCCCCAGGGGAAACCGGGGAGCTGTTTTTT
CDR3: CASSAAPGETGELFF

D: NA
length: 14
size: NA
V: TRBV5-1
J: TRBJ2-5
DNA: TGCGCCAGCTCTGCTGGAGGCGACCAAGAGACCCAGTACTTC
CDR3: CASSAGGDQETQYF

D: TRBD1
length: 17
size: NA
V: TRBV5-6
J: TRBJ2-3
DNA: TGTGCCAGCAGACTGGACAGGGGGCAGAATCGGGCAGATACGCAGTATTTT
CDR3: CASRLDRGQNRADTQYF

D: NA
length: 14
size: NA
V: TRBV4-1
J: TRBJ1-6
DNA: TGCGCCAGCAGCCAAGAAGATGTAGGTTCACCCCTCCACTTT
CDR3: CASSQEDVGSPLHF

D: TRBD2
length: 16
size: NA
V: TRBV28
J: TRBJ2-3
DNA: TGTGCCAGCAGTCAGGGACTAGCGGGACCAGGGAATACGCAGTATTTT
CDR3: CASSQGLAGPGNTQYF

D: TRBD2
length: 17
size: NA
V: TRBV5-1
J: TRBJ2-7
DNA: TGCGCCAGCAGCTTCTCATCGGGACTAGCGGAGAGCAACGAGCAGTACTTC
CDR3: CASSFSSGLAESNEQYF

D: TRBD1
length: 17
size: few
V: TRBV19
J: TRBJ2-2
DNA: TGTGTTAGCGAACCGGGACAGGGGGCGCTGAACACCGGGGAGCTGTTTTTT
CDR3: CVSEPGQGALNTGELFF

D: NA
length: 11
size: NA
V: TRBV7-9
J: TRBJ1-2
DNA: TGTGCCAGCAGCTTGTCCCGGGAGAACACCTTC
CDR3: CASSLSRENTF

D: NA
length: 18
size: NA
V: TRBV27
J: TRBJ2-2
DNA: TGTGCCAGCAGTTTAGGGACAGGGATAGCGGGAGGCGCCGGGGAGCTGTTTTTT
CDR3: CASSLGTGIAGGAGELFF

D: NA
length: 14
size: NA
V: TRBV6-1
J: TRBJ2-6
DNA: TGTGCCAGCAGGCGTGGCTCTGGGGCCAACGTCCTGACTTTC
CDR3: CASRRGSGANVLTF

D: NA
length: 12
size: NA
V: TRBV15
J: TRBJ2-5
DNA: TGTGCCACCAGCAGAGGAGGAGAGACCCAGTACTTC
CDR3: CATSRGGETQYF

D: TRBD2
length: 17
size: NA
V: TRBV6-4
J: TRBJ2-2
DNA: TGTGCCAGCAGTGAGTTAGCGGGAGGCCCCGTCGCCGGGGAGCTGTTTTTT
CDR3: CASSELAGGPVAGELFF

D: NA
length: 18
size: NA
V: TRBV9
J: TRBJ2-6
DNA: TGTGCCAGCAGCGTAGCTCAGGACGGCCGCTCTGGGGCCAACGTCCTGACTTTC
CDR3: CASSVAQDGRSGANVLTF

D: NA
length: 13
size: NA
V: TRBV27
J: TRBJ2-7
DNA: TGTGCCAGCACCACAGGGTTCCCCTACGAGCAGTACTTC
CDR3: CASTTGFPYEQYF

D: NA
length: 17
size: few
V: TRBV5-4
J: TRBJ1-3
DNA: TGTGCCAGCAGCTTGGGGGGACCTATGCAACTGGGAAACACCATATATTTT
CDR3: CASSLGGPMQLGNTIYF

D: TRBD1
length: 15
size: NA
V: TRBV18
J: TRBJ2-7
DNA: TGTGCCAGCTCTCGAACAGGGGTCTTCTCCTACGAGCAGTACTTC
CDR3: CASSRTGVFSYEQYF

D: NA
length: 14
size: NA
V: TRBV6-5
J: TRBJ1-1
DNA: TGTGCCAGCAATCGGGGAGGGTTGAACACTGAAGCTTTCTTT
CDR3: CASNRGGLNTEAFF

D: NA
length: 15
size: NA
V: TRBV5-1
J: TRBJ1-3
DNA: TGCGCCAGCAGCTTAGGACAGAACTCTGGAAACACCATATATTTT
CDR3: CASSLGQNSGNTIYF

D: NA
length: 14
size: many
V: TRBV6-6
J: TRBJ2-7
DNA: TGTGCCAGCAGTTACTCTAGCAGATCCTACGAGCAGTACTTC
CDR3: CASSYSSRSYEQYF

D: NA
length: 14
size: NA
V: TRBV5-1
J: TRBJ2-2
DNA: TGCGCCAGCAGCCTCGACTGGAACACCGGGGAGCTGTTTTTT
CDR3: CASSLDWNTGELFF

D: NA
length: 14
size: NA
V: TRBV30
J: TRBJ2-7
DNA: TGTGCCTGGAGTACAGGCAGCTCCCTCTACGAGCAGTACTTC
CDR3: CAWSTGSSLYEQYF

D: TRBD2
length: 13
size: medium-sized
V: TRBV27
J: TRBJ2-3
DNA: TGTGCCAGCACCACCACTAGCGGGAATACGCAGTATTTT
CDR3: CASTTTSGNTQYF

D: TRBD2
length: 17
size: few
V: TRBV9
J: TRBJ2-1
DNA: TGTGCCAGCAGCCCTATAGGCGAAGCGGGAGTAGGCGATGAGCAGTTCTTC
CDR3: CASSPIGEAGVGDEQFF

D: NA
length: 12
size: few
V: TRBV9
J: TRBJ2-3
DNA: TGTGCCAGCAGCATAACCCCAGATACGCAGTATTTT
CDR3: CASSITPDTQYF

D: TRBD1
length: 14
size: NA
V: TRBV5-1
J: TRBJ2-3
DNA: TGCGCCAGCAGCTTGGGGGACAGATCAGATACGCAGTATTTT
CDR3: CASSLGDRSDTQYF

D: NA
length: 13
size: NA
V: TRBV5-1
J: TRBJ1-5
DNA: TGCGCCAGCAGCCGGTGGAGCAATCAGCCCCAGCATTTT
CDR3: CASSRWSNQPQHF

D: TRBD2
length: 16
size: NA
V: TRBV2
J: TRBJ2-7
DNA: TGTGCCAGCAGAGGACTAGCGGGGGGGTCACCCTACGAGCAGTACTTC
CDR3: CASRGLAGGSPYEQYF

D: NA
length: 15
size: NA
V: TRBV27
J: TRBJ1-4
DNA: TGTGCCAGCAGCCGAGGGACTTCCCAAAAGGAAAAACTGTTTTTT
CDR3: CASSRGTSQKEKLFF

D: TRBD2
length: 16
size: NA
V: TRBV13
J: TRBJ2-7
DNA: TGTGCCAGCAGCCCAATTAGCGGGAGGGGGCCCTACGAGCAGTACTTC
CDR3: CASSPISGRGPYEQYF

D: NA
length: 15
size: NA
V: TRBV19
J: TRBJ2-7
DNA: TGTGCCAGTAGTCGCCATGCGCAGAACTCCTACGAGCAGTACTTC
CDR3: CASSRHAQNSYEQYF

D: NA
length: 14
size: NA
V: TRBV19
J: TRBJ1-5
DNA: TGTGCCAGTAGTATGGCCAATAGCAATCAGCCCCAGCATTTT
CDR3: CASSMANSNQPQHF

D: TRBD1
length: 12
size: NA
V: TRBV2
J: TRBJ1-2
DNA: TGTGCCAGCACTACAGGGGGCTATGGCTACACCTTC
CDR3: CASTTGGYGYTF

D: TRBD1
length: 16
size: NA
V: TRBV6-1
J: TRBJ2-3
DNA: TGTGCCAGCAGTGTGGGTGGACAGGGGAGAACAGATACGCAGTATTTT
CDR3: CASSVGGQGRTDTQYF

D: NA
length: 13
size: NA
V: TRBV10-1
J: TRBJ2-3
DNA: TGCGCCAGCAGTGGAGTTTTCACAGATACGCAGTATTTT
CDR3: CASSGVFTDTQYF

D: TRBD1
length: 14
size: few
V: TRBV28
J: TRBJ2-7
DNA: TGTGCCACCCAGACAGGGGGCTCTCCCTACGAGCAGTACTTC
CDR3: CATQTGGSPYEQYF